The clone carrying this T cell receptor (beta chain) appeared a single time. This entry is derived from a study of blood T cell repertoires in COVID-19. V was shortened by 0 bases and J by 5 bases, with 19 bases between the two germline ends. The germline V gene encodes CDR1 LGHNA and CDR2 YNFKEQ. This CDR3 comprises 17 residues. Clones were sequenced by immunoSEQ multiplex PCR, and TCRdb holds only the in-frame ones, with some missing. The table records 300,000 to 400,000 clones, around 86% of them present only once. Enrolled through a virtual design, the participants were between roughly 18 and 100 years of age and came from fewer than 30 US areas.

The TCR sequence derives from a woman aged 40 to 55 with acute COVID-19. Sequencing was done on a sample of PBMCs or T cells enriched from blood (not recorded which). The V and J genes are TRBV4-2 and TRBJ2-5; D gene unclear. The CDR3 here is CASSQERLRAGRETQYF. The CDR3 nucleotides are TGTGCCAGCAGCCAAGAACGTCTCCGCGCAGGTCGGGAGACCCAGTACTTC.